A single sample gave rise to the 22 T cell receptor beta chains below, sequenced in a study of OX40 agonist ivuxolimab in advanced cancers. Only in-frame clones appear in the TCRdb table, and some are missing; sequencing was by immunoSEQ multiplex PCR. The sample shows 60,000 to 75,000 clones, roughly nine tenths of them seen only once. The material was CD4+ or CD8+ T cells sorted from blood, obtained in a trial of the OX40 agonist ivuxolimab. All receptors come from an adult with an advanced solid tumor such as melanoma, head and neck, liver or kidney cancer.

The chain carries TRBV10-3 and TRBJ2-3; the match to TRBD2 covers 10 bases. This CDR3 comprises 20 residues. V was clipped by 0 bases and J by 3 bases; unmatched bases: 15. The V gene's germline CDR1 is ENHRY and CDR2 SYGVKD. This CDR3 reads CAISESRGASGGKRTDTQYF. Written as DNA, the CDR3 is TGTGCCATCAGTGAGTCCCGGGGGGCTAGCGGGGGTAAGAGGACAGATACGCAGTATTTT.

CDR3 nucleotide sequence: TGTGCCAGCAGCTTGGGGACGGTACTGAACACTGAAGCTTTCTTT. Translating gives CASSLGTVLNTEAFF. The chain couples TRBV5-8 to TRBJ1-1; D is undetermined. V lost 0 bases and J 0 bases, leaving 9 bases between the germline ends. Germline values: CDR1 SGHTS, CDR2 YDEGEE. The CDR3 loop spans 15 amino acids.

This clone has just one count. The CDR3 DNA reads TGTGCCAGCAGTTCGGCAGAAGTTGGCTACACCTTC. This translates into CASSSAEVGYTF. V gene TRBV28 combines with J gene TRBJ1-2, with D unclear. The CDR3 runs to 12 residues. V dropped 4 bases and J dropped 7 bases, with 10 bases sitting between them. Germline values: CDR1 MDHEN, CDR2 SYDVKM.

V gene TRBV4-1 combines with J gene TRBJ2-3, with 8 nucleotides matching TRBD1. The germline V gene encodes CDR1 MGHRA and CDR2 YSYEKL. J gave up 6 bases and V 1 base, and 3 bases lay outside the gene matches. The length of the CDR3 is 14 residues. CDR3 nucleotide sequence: TGCGCCAGCAGCCAAGGGACAGGGTCGGATACGCAGTATTTT. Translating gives CASSQGTGSDTQYF.

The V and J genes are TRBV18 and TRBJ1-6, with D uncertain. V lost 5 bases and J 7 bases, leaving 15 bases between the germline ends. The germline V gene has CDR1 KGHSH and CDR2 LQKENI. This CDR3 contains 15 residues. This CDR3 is CASSTSPLENSPLHF. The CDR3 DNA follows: TGTGCCAGCTCAACATCACCCCTTGAGAATTCACCCCTCCACTTT.

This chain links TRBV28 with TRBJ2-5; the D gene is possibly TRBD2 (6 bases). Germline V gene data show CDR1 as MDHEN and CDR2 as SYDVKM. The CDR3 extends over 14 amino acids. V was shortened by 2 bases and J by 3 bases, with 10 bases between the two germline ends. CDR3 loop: CASSLLGGEETQYF. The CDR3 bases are TGTGCCAGCAGTTTACTCGGGGGTGAAGAGACCCAGTACTTC. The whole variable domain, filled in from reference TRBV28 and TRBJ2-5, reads DVKVTQSSRYLVKRTGEKVFLECVQDMDHENMFWYRQDPGLGLRLIYFSYDVKMKEKGDIPEGYSVSREKKERFSLILESASTNQTSMYLCASSLLGGEETQYFGPGTRLLVL.

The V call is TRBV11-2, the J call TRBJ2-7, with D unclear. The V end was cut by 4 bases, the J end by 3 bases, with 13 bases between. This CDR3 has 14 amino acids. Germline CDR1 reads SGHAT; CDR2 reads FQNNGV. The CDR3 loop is CASSSGYHLYEQYF. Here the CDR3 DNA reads TGTGCCAGCAGCTCTGGGTATCACCTCTACGAGCAGTACTTC. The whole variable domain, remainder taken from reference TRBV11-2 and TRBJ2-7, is EAGVAQSPRYKIIEKRQSVAFWCNPISGHATLYWYQQILGQGPKLLIQFQNNGVVDDSQLPKDRFSAERLKGVDSTLKIQPAKLEDSAVYLCASSSGYHLYEQYFGPGTRLTVT.

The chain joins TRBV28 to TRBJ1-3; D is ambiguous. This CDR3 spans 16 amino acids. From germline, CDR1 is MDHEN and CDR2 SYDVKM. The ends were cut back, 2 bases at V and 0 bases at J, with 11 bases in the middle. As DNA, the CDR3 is TGTGCCAGCAGTTTAGAGGTGCTGGACTCTGGAAACACCATATATTTT. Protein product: CASSLEVLDSGNTIYF.

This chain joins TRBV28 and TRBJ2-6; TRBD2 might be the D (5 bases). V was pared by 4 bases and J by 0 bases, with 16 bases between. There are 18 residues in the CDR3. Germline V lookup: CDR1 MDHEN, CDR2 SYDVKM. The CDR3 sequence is CASSSVGSPYSGANVLTF. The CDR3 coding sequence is TGTGCCAGCAGTTCCGTGGGGAGTCCCTACTCTGGGGCCAACGTCCTGACTTTC.

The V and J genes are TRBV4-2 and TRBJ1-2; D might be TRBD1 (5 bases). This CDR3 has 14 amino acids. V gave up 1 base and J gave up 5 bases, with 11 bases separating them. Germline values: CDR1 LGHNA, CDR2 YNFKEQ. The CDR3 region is CASSQGDGRYGYTF. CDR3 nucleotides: TGTGCCAGCAGCCAAGGGGACGGCCGGTATGGCTACACCTTC.

The DNA for the CDR3 is TGTGCCAGTAGAGTACAGGGGGACGGCGGGGCGAGCTACGAGCAGTACTTC. Its protein product is CASRVQGDGGASYEQYF. The chain has TRBV19 and TRBJ2-7; TRBD1 aligns across 8 bases. This CDR3 is 17 amino acids long. V lost 6 bases, J lost 3 bases, and 16 bases stayed unmatched. In germline, CDR1 is LNHDA, CDR2 SQIVND (reference sequence).

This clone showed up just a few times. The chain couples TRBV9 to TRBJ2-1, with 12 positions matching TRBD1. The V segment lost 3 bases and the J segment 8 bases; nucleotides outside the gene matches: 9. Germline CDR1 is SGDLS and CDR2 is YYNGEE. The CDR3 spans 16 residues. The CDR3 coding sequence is TGTGCCAGCAGCGACCCGGGACAGGGGGCAATCGATGAGCAGTTCTTC. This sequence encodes CASSDPGQGAIDEQFF. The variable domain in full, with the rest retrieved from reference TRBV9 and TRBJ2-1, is DSGVTQTPKHLITATGQRVTLRCSPRSGDLSVYWYQQSLDQGLQFLIQYYNGEERAKGNILERFSAQQFPDLHSELNLSSLELGDSALYFCASSDPGQGAIDEQFFGPGTRLTVL.

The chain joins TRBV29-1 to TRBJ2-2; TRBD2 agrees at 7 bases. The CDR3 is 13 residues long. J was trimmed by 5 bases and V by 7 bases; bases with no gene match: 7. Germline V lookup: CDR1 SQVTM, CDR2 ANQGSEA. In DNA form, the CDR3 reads TGCAGCGGTCGGGCTAGCGGTACCGGGGAGCTGTTTTTT. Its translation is CSGRASGTGELFF.

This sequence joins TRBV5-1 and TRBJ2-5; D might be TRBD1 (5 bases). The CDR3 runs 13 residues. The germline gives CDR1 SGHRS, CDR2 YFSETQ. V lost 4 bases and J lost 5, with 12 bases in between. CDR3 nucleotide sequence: TGCGCCAGCAGCCAGACGTGGGGCGAGACCCAGTACTTC. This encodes CASSQTWGETQYF. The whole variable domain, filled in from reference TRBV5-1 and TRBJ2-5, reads KAGVTQTPRYLIKTRGQQVTLSCSPISGHRSVSWYQQTPGQGLQFLFEYFSETQRNKGNFPGRFSGRQFSNSRSEMNVSTLELGDSALYLCASSQTWGETQYFGPGTRLLVL.

CDR3 protein: CASSPRGESEKLFF. The CDR3 nucleotides are TGTGCCAGCTCACCACGGGGGGAGTCTGAAAAACTGTTTTTT. The gene calls are TRBV18 and TRBJ1-4, with D maybe TRBD1 (5 bases). Germline V gene lookup returns CDR1 KGHSH and CDR2 LQKENI. The CDR3 consists of 14 residues. The V end was cut by 1 base, the J end by 7 bases, with 10 bases between.

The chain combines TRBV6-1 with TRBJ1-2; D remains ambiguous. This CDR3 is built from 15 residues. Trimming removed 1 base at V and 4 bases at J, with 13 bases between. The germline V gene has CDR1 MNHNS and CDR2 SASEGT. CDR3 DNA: TGTGCCAGCAGTGAAGTGCGGAGTGGCGGCTATGGCTACACCTTC. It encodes CASSEVRSGGYGYTF.

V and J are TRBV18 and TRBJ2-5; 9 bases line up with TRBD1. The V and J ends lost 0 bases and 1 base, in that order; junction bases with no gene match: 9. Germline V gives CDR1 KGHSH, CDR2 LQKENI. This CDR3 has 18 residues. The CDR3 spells CASSPPITGGGLQETQYF. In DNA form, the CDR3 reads TGTGCCAGCTCACCACCGATAACAGGGGGCGGACTCCAAGAGACCCAGTACTTC.

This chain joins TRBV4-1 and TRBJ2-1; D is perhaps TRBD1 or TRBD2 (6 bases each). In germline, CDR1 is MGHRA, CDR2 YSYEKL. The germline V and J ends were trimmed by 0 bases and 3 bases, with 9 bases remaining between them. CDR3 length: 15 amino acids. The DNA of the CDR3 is TGCGCCAGCAGCCAAGAGGAGGGGGTCTACAATGAGCAGTTCTTC. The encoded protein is CASSQEEGVYNEQFF.

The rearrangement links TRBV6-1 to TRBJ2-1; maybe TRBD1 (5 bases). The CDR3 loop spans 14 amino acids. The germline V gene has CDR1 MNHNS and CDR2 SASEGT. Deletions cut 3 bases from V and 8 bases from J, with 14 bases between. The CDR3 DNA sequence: TGTGCCAGCAGTGAGGGGCTTATTTTGGATGAGCAGTTCTTC. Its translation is CASSEGLILDEQFF.

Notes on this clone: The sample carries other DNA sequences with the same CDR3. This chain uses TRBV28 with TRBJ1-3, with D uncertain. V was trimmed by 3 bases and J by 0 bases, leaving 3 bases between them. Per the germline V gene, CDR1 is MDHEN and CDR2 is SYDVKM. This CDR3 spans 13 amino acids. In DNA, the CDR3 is TGTGCCAGCAGTTTTAACTCTGGAAACACCATATATTTT. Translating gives CASSFNSGNTIYF.

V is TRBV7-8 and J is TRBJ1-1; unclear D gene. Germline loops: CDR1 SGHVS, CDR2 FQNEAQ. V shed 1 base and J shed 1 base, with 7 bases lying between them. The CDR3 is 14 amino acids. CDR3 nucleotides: TGTGCCAGCAGCTTAGGTGAGGGGAACACTGAAGCTTTCTTT. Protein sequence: CASSLGEGNTEAFF. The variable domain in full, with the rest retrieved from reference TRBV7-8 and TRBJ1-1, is GAGVSQSPRYKVAKRGQDVALRCDPISGHVSLFWYQQALGQGPEFLTYFQNEAQLDKSGLPSDRFFAERPEGSVSTLKIQRTQQEDSAVYLCASSLGEGNTEAFFGQGTRLTVV.

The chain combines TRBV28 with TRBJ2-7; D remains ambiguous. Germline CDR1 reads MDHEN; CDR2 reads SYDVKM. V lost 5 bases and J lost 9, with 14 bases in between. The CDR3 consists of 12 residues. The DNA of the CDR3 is TGTGCCAGCAGTCCCCCAGTTCGTGGGCAGTACTTC. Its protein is CASSPPVRGQYF.